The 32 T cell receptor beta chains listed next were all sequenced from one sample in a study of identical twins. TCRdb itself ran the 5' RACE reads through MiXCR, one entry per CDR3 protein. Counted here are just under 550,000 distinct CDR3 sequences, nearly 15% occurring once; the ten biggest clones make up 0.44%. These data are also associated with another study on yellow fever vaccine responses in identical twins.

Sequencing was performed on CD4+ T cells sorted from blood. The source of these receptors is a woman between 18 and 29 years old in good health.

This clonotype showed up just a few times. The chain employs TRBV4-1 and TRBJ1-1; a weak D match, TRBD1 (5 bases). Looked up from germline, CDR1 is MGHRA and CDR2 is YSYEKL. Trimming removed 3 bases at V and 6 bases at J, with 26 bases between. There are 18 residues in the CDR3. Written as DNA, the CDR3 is TGCGCCAGCAGCCACTCATTCCCGGGGCCCGGGAGAGACGCTGAAGCTTTCTTT. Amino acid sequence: CASSHSFPGPGRDAEAFF.

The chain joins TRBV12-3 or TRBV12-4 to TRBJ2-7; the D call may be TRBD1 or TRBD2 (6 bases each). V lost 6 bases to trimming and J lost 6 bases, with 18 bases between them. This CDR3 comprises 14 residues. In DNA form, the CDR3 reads TGTGCCAGCAGCGCCCGGGGGCCTATGGGCGAGCAGTACTTC. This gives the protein CASSARGPMGEQYF.

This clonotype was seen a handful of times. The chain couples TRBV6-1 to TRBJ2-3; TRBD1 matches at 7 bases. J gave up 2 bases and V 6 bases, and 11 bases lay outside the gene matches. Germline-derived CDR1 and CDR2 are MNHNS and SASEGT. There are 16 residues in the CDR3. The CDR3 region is CASRDRDRALTDTQYF. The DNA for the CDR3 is TGTGCCAGCAGGGACCGAGACAGGGCTCTCACAGATACGCAGTATTTT.

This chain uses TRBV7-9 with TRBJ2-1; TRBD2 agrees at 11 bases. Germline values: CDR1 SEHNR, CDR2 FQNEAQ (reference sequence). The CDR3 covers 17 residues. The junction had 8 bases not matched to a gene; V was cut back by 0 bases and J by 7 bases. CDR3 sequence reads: CASSLASGGARLNEQFF. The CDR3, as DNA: TGTGCCAGCAGCTTAGCTAGCGGGGGGGCCAGACTGAATGAGCAGTTCTTC. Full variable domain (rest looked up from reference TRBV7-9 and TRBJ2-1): DTGVSQNPRHKITKRGQNVTFRCDPISEHNRLYWYRQTLGQGPEFLTYFQNEAQLEKSRLLSDRFSAERPKGSFSTLEIQRTEQGDSAMYLCASSLASGGARLNEQFFGPGTRLTVL.

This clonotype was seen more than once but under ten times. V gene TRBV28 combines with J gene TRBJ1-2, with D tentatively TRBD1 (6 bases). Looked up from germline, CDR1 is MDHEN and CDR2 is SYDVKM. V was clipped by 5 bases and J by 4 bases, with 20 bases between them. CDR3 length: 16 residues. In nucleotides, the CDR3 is TGTGCCAGCAGTACCTATATCAGGGGCGAGTCCTATGGCTACACCTTC. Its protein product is CASSTYIRGESYGYTF.

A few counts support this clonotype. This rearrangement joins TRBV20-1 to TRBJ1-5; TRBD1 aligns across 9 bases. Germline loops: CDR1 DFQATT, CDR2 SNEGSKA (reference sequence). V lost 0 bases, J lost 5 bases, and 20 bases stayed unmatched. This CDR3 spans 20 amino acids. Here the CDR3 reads CSAREGVGPGQGMRDQPQHF. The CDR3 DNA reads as TGCAGTGCTAGAGAGGGGGTGGGTCCAGGACAGGGGATGAGGGATCAGCCCCAGCATTTT.

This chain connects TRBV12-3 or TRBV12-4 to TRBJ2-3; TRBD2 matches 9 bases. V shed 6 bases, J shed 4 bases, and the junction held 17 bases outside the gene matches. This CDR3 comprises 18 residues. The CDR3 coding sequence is TGTGCCAGCAGCCCCCCAAAGCCTAGCGGGACCGCTCCAGATACGCAGTATTTT. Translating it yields CASSPPKPSGTAPDTQYF.

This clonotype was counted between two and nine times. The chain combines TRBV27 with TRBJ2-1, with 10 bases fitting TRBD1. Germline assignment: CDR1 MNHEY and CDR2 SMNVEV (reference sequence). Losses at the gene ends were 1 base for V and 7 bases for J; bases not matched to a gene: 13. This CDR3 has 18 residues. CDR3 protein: CASSLFPSGQGVLNEQFF. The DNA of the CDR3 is TGTGCCAGCAGTTTATTCCCCTCAGGACAGGGGGTTTTGAATGAGCAGTTCTTC.

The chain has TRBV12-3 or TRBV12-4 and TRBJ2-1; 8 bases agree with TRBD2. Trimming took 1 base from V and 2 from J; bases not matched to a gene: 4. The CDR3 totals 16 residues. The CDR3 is CASSLDAGGAYNEQFF. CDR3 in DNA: TGTGCCAGCAGTTTAGATGCGGGAGGTGCCTACAATGAGCAGTTCTTC.

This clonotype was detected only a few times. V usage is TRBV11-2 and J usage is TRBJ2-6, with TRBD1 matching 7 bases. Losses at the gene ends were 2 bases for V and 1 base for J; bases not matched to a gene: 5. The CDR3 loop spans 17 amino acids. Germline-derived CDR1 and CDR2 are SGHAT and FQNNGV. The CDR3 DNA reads TGTGCCAGCAGCTTAAGGGGACAGTCTTCTGGGGCCAACGTCCTGACTTTC. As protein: CASSLRGQSSGANVLTF.

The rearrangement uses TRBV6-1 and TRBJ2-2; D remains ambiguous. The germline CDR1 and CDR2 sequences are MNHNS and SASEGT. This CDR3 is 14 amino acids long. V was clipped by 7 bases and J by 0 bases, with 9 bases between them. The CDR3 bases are TGTGCCAGCACGGCAGGAGCGAACACCGGGGAGCTGTTTTTT. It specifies CASTAGANTGELFF.

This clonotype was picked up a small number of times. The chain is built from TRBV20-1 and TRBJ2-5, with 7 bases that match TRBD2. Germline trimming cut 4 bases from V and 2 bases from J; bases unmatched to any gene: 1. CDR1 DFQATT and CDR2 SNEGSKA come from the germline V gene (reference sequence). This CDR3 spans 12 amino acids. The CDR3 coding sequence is TGCAGTGCTATGGGAGGGCAAGAGACCCAGTACTTC. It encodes CSAMGGQETQYF.

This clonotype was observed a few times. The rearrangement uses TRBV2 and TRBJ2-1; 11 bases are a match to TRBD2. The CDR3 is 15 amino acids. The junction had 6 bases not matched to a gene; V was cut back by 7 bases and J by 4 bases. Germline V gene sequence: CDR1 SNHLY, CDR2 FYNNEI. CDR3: CASTSASGGYNEQFF. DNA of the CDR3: TGTGCCAGCACCTCCGCTAGCGGGGGGTACAATGAGCAGTTCTTC.

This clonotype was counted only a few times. CDR3 region: CATSSLGGDTQYF. For the CDR3, the DNA is TGTGCCACCAGCAGCCTGGGGGGAGATACGCAGTATTTT. The rearrangement uses TRBV15 and TRBJ2-3; perhaps TRBD2 as D (6 bases). The germline V gene encodes CDR1 LNHNV and CDR2 YYDKDF (reference sequence). The CDR3 sequence is 13 residues long. The V end was cut by 3 bases, the J end by 5 bases, with 9 bases between.

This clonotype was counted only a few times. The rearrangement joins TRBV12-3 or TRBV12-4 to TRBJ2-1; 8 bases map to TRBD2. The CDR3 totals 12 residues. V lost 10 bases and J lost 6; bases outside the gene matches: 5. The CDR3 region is CAISRGGNEQFF. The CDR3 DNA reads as TGTGCCATCAGCCGGGGGGGCAATGAGCAGTTCTTC.

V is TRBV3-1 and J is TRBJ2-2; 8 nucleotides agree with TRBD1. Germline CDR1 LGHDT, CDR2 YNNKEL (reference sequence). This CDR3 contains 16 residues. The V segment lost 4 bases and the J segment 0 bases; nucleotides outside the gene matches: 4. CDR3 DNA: TGTGCCAGCAGCCTCCTGACAGGGGCGAACACCGGGGAGCTGTTTTTT. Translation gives CASSLLTGANTGELFF. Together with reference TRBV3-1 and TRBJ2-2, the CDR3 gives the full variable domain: DTAVSQTPKYLVTQMGNDKSIKCEQNLGHDTMYWYKQDSKKFLKIMFSYNNKELIINETVPNRFSPKSPDKAHLNLHINSLELGDSAVYFCASSLLTGANTGELFFGEGSRLTVL.

The DNA of the CDR3 is TGCGCCAGCAATACACACTGGGACGCCGGCACCGGGGAGCTGTTTTTT. It translates to CASNTHWDAGTGELFF. The chain joins TRBV5-1 to TRBJ2-2; perhaps D is TRBD1 or TRBD2 (5 bases each). This CDR3 spans 16 amino acids. Looked up from germline, CDR1 is SGHRS and CDR2 is YFSETQ. V lost 6 bases and J lost 4, with 19 bases in between.

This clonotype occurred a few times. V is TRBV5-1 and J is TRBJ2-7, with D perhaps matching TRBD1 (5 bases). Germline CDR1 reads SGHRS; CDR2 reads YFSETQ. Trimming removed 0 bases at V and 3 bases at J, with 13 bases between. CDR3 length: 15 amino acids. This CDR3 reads CASSLDPQGRYEQYF. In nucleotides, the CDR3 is TGCGCCAGCAGCTTGGATCCCCAGGGTCGCTACGAGCAGTACTTC.

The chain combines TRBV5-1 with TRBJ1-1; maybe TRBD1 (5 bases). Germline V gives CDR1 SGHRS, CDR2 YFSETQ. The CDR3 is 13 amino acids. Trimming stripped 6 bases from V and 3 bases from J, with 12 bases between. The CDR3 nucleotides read TGCGCCAGCAACCCGCAGGGTTACACTGAAGCTTTCTTT. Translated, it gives CASNPQGYTEAFF.

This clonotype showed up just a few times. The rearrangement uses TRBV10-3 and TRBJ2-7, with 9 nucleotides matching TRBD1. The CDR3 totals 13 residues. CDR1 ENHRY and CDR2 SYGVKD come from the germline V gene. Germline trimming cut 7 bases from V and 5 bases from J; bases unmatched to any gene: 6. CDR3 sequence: CAITPGQGHEQYV. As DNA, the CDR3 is TGTGCCATCACCCCGGGACAGGGCCACGAGCAGTACGTC.

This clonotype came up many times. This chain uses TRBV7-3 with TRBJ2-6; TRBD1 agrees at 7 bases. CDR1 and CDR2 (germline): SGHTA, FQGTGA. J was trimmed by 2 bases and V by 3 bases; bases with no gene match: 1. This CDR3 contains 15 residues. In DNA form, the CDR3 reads TGTGCCAGCAGCTTCACAGGGGCTGGGGCCAACGTCCTGACTTTC. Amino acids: CASSFTGAGANVLTF.

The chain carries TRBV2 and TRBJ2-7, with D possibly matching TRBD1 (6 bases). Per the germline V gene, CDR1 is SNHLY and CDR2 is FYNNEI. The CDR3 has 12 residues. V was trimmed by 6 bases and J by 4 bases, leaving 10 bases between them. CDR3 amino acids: CASSYQGYEQYV. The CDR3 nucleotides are TGTGCCAGCAGCTACCAGGGGTACGAGCAGTACGTC.

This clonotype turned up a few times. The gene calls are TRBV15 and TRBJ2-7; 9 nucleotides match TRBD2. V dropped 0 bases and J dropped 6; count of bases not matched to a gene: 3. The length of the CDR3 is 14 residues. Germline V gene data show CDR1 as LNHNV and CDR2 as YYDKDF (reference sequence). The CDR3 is CATSRDPSGAEQYF. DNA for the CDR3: TGTGCCACCAGCAGAGACCCTAGCGGGGCCGAGCAGTACTTC.

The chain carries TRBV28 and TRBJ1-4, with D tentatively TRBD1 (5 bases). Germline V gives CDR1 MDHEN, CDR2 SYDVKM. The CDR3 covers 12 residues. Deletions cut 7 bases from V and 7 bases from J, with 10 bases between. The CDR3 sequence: CASTLGGEKLFF. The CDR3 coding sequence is TGTGCCAGCACCCTTGGGGGTGAAAAACTGTTTTTT.

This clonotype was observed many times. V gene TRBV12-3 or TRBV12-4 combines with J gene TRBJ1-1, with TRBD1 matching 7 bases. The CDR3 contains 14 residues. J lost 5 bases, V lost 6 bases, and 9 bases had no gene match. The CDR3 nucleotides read TGTGCCAGCAGAGCCCAGGGGGTGAGTACTGAAGCTTTCTTT. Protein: CASRAQGVSTEAFF.

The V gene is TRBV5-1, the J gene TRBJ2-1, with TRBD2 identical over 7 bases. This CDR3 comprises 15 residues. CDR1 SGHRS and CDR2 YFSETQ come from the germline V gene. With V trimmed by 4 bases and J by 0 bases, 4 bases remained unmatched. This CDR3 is CASSALAHSYNEQFF. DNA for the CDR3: TGCGCCAGCAGCGCACTAGCGCACTCCTACAATGAGCAGTTCTTC.

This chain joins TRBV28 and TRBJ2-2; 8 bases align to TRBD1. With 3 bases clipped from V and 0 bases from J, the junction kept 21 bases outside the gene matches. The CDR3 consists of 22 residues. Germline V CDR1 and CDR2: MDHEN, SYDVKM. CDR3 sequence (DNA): TGTGCCAGCAGTTTCCGCCTCCCCCCTTATTCAGGGGGCCAACCGAACACCGGGGAGCTGTTTTTT. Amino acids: CASSFRLPPYSGGQPNTGELFF.

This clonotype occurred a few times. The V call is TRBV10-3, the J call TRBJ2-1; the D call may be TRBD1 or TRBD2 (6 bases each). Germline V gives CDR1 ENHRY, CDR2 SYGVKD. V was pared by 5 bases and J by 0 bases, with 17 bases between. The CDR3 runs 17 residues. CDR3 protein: CAISSHGGESSYNEQFF. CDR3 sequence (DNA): TGTGCCATCAGTTCCCACGGGGGCGAAAGCTCCTACAATGAGCAGTTCTTC.

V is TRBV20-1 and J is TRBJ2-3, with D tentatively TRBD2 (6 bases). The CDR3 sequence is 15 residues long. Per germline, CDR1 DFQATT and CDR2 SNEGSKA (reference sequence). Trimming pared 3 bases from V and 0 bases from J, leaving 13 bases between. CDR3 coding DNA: TGCAGTGCTAGGGGGGTTGGGACTAGCACAGATACGCAGTATTTT. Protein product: CSARGVGTSTDTQYF.

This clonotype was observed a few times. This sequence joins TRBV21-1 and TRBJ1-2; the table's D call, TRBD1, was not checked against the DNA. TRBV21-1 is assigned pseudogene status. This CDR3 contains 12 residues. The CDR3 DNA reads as TGTGCCAGCACCTGTACAACCAATGGCTACACCTTC. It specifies CASTCTTNGYTF.

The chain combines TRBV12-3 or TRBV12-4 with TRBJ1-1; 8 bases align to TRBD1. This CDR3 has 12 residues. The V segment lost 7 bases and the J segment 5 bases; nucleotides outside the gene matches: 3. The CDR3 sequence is CASINRGTEAFF. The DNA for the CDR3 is TGTGCCAGCATCAACAGGGGGACTGAAGCTTTCTTT.

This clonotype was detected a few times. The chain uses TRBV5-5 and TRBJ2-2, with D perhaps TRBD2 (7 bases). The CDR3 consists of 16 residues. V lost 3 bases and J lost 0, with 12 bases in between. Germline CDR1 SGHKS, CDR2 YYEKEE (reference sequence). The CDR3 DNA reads TGTGCCAGCAGCTACGAAGGGGGGGCGAACACCGGGGAGCTGTTTTTT. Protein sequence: CASSYEGGANTGELFF.